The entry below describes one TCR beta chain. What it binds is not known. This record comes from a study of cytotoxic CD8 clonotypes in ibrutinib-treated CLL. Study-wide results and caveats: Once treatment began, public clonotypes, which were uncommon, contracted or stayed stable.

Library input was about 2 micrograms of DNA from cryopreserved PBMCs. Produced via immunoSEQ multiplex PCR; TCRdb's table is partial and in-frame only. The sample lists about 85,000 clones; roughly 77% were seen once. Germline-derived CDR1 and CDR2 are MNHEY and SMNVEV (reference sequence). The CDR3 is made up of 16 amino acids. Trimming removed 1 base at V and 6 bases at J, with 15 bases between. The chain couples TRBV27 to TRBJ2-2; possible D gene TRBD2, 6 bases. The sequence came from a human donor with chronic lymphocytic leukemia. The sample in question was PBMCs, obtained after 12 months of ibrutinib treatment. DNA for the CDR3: TGTGCCAGCAGTTTATGGCGGGGCCTGGGGGCCGGGGAGCTGTTTTTT. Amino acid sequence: CASSLWRGLGAGELFF.